The source of this T cell receptor beta chain is a study of graft-versus-host responses after intestinal transplantation. About the study: Recipients obtained multivisceral, liver-intestinal, or isolated intestinal transplants.

Sequencing was performed with immunoSEQ multiplex PCR; in TCRdb, only in-frame clones are kept and a portion is missing. The sample carries under 150,000 clones, approximately 94% recorded once. A note on this clone: Its cognate antigen is unknown.

The sequencing used unstimulated CD4+ T cells sorted from spleen or lymph node cells, collected before intestinal transplant. The source of this sequence is a human donor who received an intestinal transplant.

In nucleotides, the CDR3 is TGTGCTAGTGCCCGAGATAGCGGGGGGGATCGTGAGCAGTTCTTC. Amino acids: CASARDSGGDREQFF. The chain recombines TRBV12-5 with TRBJ2-1; 11 nucleotides line up with TRBD2. Germline lookup yields CDR1 LGHNT and CDR2 FRNRAP. J gave up 9 bases and V 7 bases, and 11 bases lay outside the gene matches. The CDR3 spans 15 residues.